This is a list of T cell receptor beta chains from one sample in a study of OX40 agonist ivuxolimab in advanced cancers. Assay: immunoSEQ multiplex PCR; the TCRdb copy retains only in-frame clones and omits some. The sample consists of 77,000 or so clones, 90% of them appearing once. The specimen comprised CD4+ or CD8+ T cells sorted from blood, sampled in a trial of the OX40 agonist ivuxolimab. These receptors were taken from an adult with an advanced solid tumor such as melanoma, head and neck, liver or kidney cancer. Each CDR3 is given without its conserved first and last residue. The order of the fields is J gene, V gene, CDR3 protein.

J gene: TRBJ2-5
V gene: TRBV7-2
CDR3 protein: ASSFYRDRGPETQY

J gene: TRBJ1-5
V gene: TRBV6-1
CDR3 protein: ASSEGGEGQPQH

J gene: TRBJ1-3
V gene: TRBV6-5
CDR3 protein: ASSYGTGSSGNTIY

J gene: TRBJ2-2
V gene: TRBV5-1
CDR3 protein: ASSLPGGETGELF

J gene: TRBJ1-1
V gene: TRBV11-3
CDR3 protein: ASSLGEGSVGTF

J gene: TRBJ2-1
V gene: TRBV23-1
CDR3 protein: ASSLRGEQF

J gene: TRBJ2-5
V gene: TRBV25-1
CDR3 protein: ASTQGNRAGRETQY

J gene: TRBJ2-7
V gene: TRBV5-1
CDR3 protein: ASSLEGSGTPYEQY

J gene: TRBJ1-1
V gene: TRBV19
CDR3 protein: ASSSGQRNTEAF

J gene: TRBJ2-5
V gene: TRBV25-1
CDR3 protein: ASSESDAGTQY

J gene: TRBJ1-4
V gene: TRBV6-6
CDR3 protein: ASSYGTGPGEKLF